What follows are 32 T cell receptor beta chains derived from one specimen sequenced in a study of blood T cells in healthy people across ages. Combining a sample-barcoded 5' primer with a J-beta primer mix, a second PCR ran for roughly 7 to 12 cycles. In TCRdb, the 5' RACE reads were re-called with MiXCR into one record per CDR3 protein. The sample includes hundreds of thousands of distinct CDR3 sequences, around 36% seen only once; the top ten take 10% to 15%. Sample: blood. The receptors were sampled from a man younger than 30 in good health.

The chain combines TRBV9 with TRBJ1-1; 7 nucleotides match TRBD1. This CDR3 has 15 amino acids. The ends lost 4 bases at V and 6 bases at J; junction bases unmatched: 12. CDR1 is SGDLS and CDR2 is YYNGEE in the germline V gene. CDR3 bases: TGTGCCAGCAGCCTTAGGGACAGAGCCGTTCCTGAAGCTTTCTTT. It specifies CASSLRDRAVPEAFF.

The table lists this clonotype with many counts. The chain employs TRBV6-5 and TRBJ2-3; no definite D call. There are 14 residues in the CDR3. V was pared by 5 bases and J by 8 bases, with 17 bases between. The germline CDR1 and CDR2 sequences are MNHEY and SVGAGI. The DNA for the CDR3 is TGTGCCAGCAGTAGATATACGGGCCGCGGTACGCAGTATTTT. Amino acids: CASSRYTGRGTQYF.

The chain employs TRBV4-3 and TRBJ2-3, with 10 bases matching TRBD2. Losses at the gene ends were 0 bases for V and 4 bases for J; bases not matched to a gene: 7. The CDR3 runs to 17 residues. Germline-derived CDR1 and CDR2 are LGHNA and YSLEER. The CDR3 is CASSQDVSSGGSDTQYF. In nucleotides, the CDR3 is TGCGCCAGCAGCCAAGATGTTAGTAGCGGGGGGTCAGATACGCAGTATTTT.

This clonotype has just a few counts. The rearrangement joins TRBV6-6 to TRBJ1-1; a possible D gene is TRBD1 (6 bases). CDR3 length equals 10 residues. Per germline, CDR1 MNHNY and CDR2 SVGAGI (reference sequence). The ends were cut back, 10 bases at V and 10 bases at J, with 13 bases in the middle. CDR3 coding DNA: TGTGCCACCCTCCGGGGGGCAGCTTTCTTT. Translated: CATLRGAAFF.

This chain uses TRBV7-2 with TRBJ2-1, with TRBD2 matching over 8 bases. J lost 0 bases, V lost 5 bases, and 3 bases had no gene match. The V gene's germline CDR1 is SGHTA and CDR2 FQGNSA. The CDR3 has 15 amino acids. The CDR3 DNA reads as TGTGCCAGCAGCCTTAGCGGGGTCTCCTACAATGAGCAGTTCTTC. Its protein is CASSLSGVSYNEQFF.

The sample holds many counts of this clonotype. The V call is TRBV6-2 or TRBV6-3, the J call TRBJ2-7; D is ambiguous. The germline V gene has CDR1 MNHEY and CDR2 SVGEGT. This CDR3 region has 12 residues. V shed 6 bases and J shed 0 bases, with 6 bases lying between them. The CDR3, as DNA: TGTGCCAGCAGCCGGAGCTCCTACGAGCAGTACTTC. This translates into CASSRSSYEQYF.

The chain links TRBV12-3 or TRBV12-4 to TRBJ2-2; D unresolved. This CDR3 is built from 12 residues. V lost 7 bases and J lost 7, with 10 bases in between. The CDR3 region has the DNA TGTGCCAGCACCCAGAAGGGCGGGGAGCTGTTTTTT. It specifies CASTQKGGELFF.

The V gene is TRBV7-2, the J gene TRBJ2-1; D is possibly TRBD1 (7 bases). Near its end, the DNA agrees better with TRBJ2-7, so the J call may be wrong. The germline CDR1 and CDR2 sequences are SGHTA and FQGNSA. The CDR3 loop spans 15 amino acids. The CDR3 nucleotides are TGTGCCAGCAGCTTAAGCTTGGCAGGGGGGAATGAGCAGTACTTC. Amino acids: CASSLSLAGGNEQYF.

In this sample, this clonotype turned up many times. Sequence at one end of the junction differs from germline and may be a read error. The chain has TRBV7-7 and TRBJ2-1, with D possibly being TRBD2 (6 bases). From germline, CDR1 is SSHAT and CDR2 FNYEAQ (reference sequence). The CDR3 loop spans 15 amino acids. CDR3 nucleotide sequence: TGTGCTAGCAGCTTAGCGGCCACCGGCTACAATGAGCAGTTCTTC. Amino acids: CASSLAATGYNEQFF.

The gene calls are TRBV11-2 and TRBJ2-1; TRBD1 or TRBD2 may be the D gene (5 bases each). V lost 5 bases and J lost 7, with 15 bases in between. Germline CDR1 and CDR2: SGHAT and FQNNGV. The CDR3 contains 14 residues. CDR3 bases: TGTGCCAGCAGCCCAAGACTGGGACCGAATGAGCAGTTCTTC. Its translation: CASSPRLGPNEQFF.

In its sample, this clonotype was seen a few times. This chain uses TRBV7-2 with TRBJ2-1, with D perhaps TRBD1 (5 bases). Germline lookup yields CDR1 SGHTA and CDR2 FQGNSA. CDR3 length equals 14 residues. V lost 7 bases and J 2 bases, leaving 12 bases between the germline ends. CDR3 in amino acids: CASNKQGTYNEQFF. The CDR3 coding sequence is TGTGCCAGCAACAAGCAGGGAACCTACAATGAGCAGTTCTTC.

This clonotype was seen a single time. This chain connects TRBV12-3 or TRBV12-4 to TRBJ2-2, with D hard to call. V was clipped by 7 bases and J by 2 bases, with 11 bases between them. This CDR3 spans 14 amino acids. The CDR3 coding sequence is TGTGCCAGCACACGCGGCAGAAACACCGGGGAGCTGTTTTTT. Protein: CASTRGRNTGELFF.

The chain couples TRBV12-3 or TRBV12-4 to TRBJ2-6; TRBD1 aligns across 8 bases. The CDR3 runs 17 residues. J was trimmed by 3 bases and V by 8 bases; bases with no gene match: 12. For the CDR3, the DNA is TGTGCCAGCCGCAGGAACAGGGGACAGGTTGGGGCCAACGTCCTGACTTTC. This codes for CASRRNRGQVGANVLTF.

This chain links TRBV27 with TRBJ1-2; 10 nucleotides agree with TRBD1. Trimming cost V 5 bases and J 7 bases; bases outside gene matches: 7. This CDR3 is 14 amino acids long. Germline CDR1 reads MNHEY; CDR2 reads SMNVEV (reference sequence). CDR3: CASSVQGQGSGYTF. CDR3 bases: TGTGCCAGCAGTGTACAGGGACAGGGGTCTGGCTACACCTTC.

V gene TRBV12-3 or TRBV12-4 combines with J gene TRBJ2-2; D is uncertain. V was shortened by 6 bases and J by 1 base, with 15 bases between the two germline ends. The CDR3 extends over 16 amino acids. The CDR3 region is CASSSKREVNTGELFF. In DNA form, the CDR3 reads TGTGCCAGCAGCTCAAAGCGAGAAGTGAACACCGGGGAGCTGTTTTTT.

The CDR3 DNA sequence: TGCGCCAGCAGCTTGGACAGGTTCAACACTGAAGCTTTCTTT. Translated: CASSLDRFNTEAFF. V gene TRBV5-1 combines with J gene TRBJ1-1, with D maybe TRBD1 (5 bases). V was pared by 0 bases and J by 2 bases, with 8 bases between. This CDR3 has 14 amino acids. Per germline, CDR1 SGHRS and CDR2 YFSETQ.

J is TRBJ1-2 and V is TRBV4-2, with no clear D. Deletions cut 3 bases from V and 8 bases from J, with 7 bases between. The CDR3 is 11 residues long. Germline CDR1 LGHNA, CDR2 YNFKEQ. The CDR3 sequence: CASSHVEGYTF. The CDR3, as DNA: TGTGCCAGCAGCCACGTCGAGGGCTACACCTTC.

V gene TRBV4-2 combines with J gene TRBJ2-3, with D possibly TRBD2 on 5 matching bases. Trimming took off 0 bases at V and 0 bases at J, with 13 bases between the two ends. The germline V gene has CDR1 LGHNA and CDR2 YNFKEQ. CDR3 size: 17 residues. The CDR3 protein is CASSQDGDYASTDTQYF. In DNA, the CDR3 is TGTGCCAGCAGCCAAGACGGTGACTATGCTAGCACAGATACGCAGTATTTT.

The chain uses TRBV7-3 and TRBJ2-1, with D perhaps TRBD2 (5 bases). V lost 5 bases, J lost 9 bases, and 23 bases lay in between. From germline, CDR1 is SGHTA and CDR2 FQGTGA. The CDR3 consists of 16 residues. The CDR3 sequence is CASSPQRGRADVEQFF. The CDR3 region has the DNA TGTGCCAGCAGCCCTCAACGGGGTCGCGCCGACGTTGAGCAGTTCTTC.

The table lists this clonotype with a count of one. The CDR3 nucleotides read TGCAGTGCTCGGGCACTAGCGGAATACAATGAGCAGTTCTTC. As protein: CSARALAEYNEQFF. The chain joins TRBV20-1 to TRBJ2-1; TRBD2 matches at 8 bases. The J segment lost 4 bases and the V segment lost 5 bases, leaving 7 bases of the junction unmatched. CDR3 length: 14 residues. CDR1 DFQATT and CDR2 SNEGSKA come from the germline V gene (reference sequence).

This clonotype was seen a few times. The chain couples TRBV5-1 to TRBJ2-5; D remains ambiguous. The CDR3 extends over 13 amino acids. Germline V gene sequence: CDR1 SGHRS, CDR2 YFSETQ. V lost 2 bases, J lost 3 bases, and 8 bases lay in between. CDR3 DNA: TGCGCCAGCAGCTTACAAGGGAAAGAGACCCAGTACTTC. This sequence encodes CASSLQGKETQYF.

The V gene is TRBV20-1, the J gene TRBJ2-2; tentatively, D is TRBD1 (5 bases). The CDR3 spans 15 residues. Germline CDR1 is DFQATT and CDR2 is SNEGSKA (reference sequence). V gave up 5 bases and J gave up 1 base, with 14 bases separating them. The CDR3 spells CSAQSLGQNTGELFF. Written as DNA, the CDR3 is TGCAGTGCTCAATCTCTGGGGCAGAACACCGGGGAGCTGTTTTTT.

In DNA form, the CDR3 reads TGTGCCAGCAGTTTAGGTCAGCGGGGGGGCACAGATACGCAGTATTTT. This codes for CASSLGQRGGTDTQYF. The chain couples TRBV27 to TRBJ2-3; 9 bases are shared with TRBD2. The germline V gene encodes CDR1 MNHEY and CDR2 SMNVEV (reference sequence). Unmatched junction bases numbered 4, after V lost 2 bases and J lost 1 base. There are 16 residues in the CDR3.

This clonotype was counted between two and nine times. This rearrangement joins TRBV6-5 to TRBJ1-5; D not resolved. With 4 bases removed from V and 5 bases from J, the gap between germline ends came to 12 bases. CDR1 is MNHEY, CDR2 SVGAGI, per germline. The CDR3 sequence is 14 residues long. The CDR3 sequence is CASSSSSTHQPQHF. The DNA of the CDR3 is TGTGCCAGCAGTTCGTCGTCAACTCATCAGCCCCAGCATTTT.

In this sample, this clonotype turned up many times. This CDR3 reads CASSLHIKYNEQFF. CDR3 bases: TGTGCCAGCAGTTTGCACATAAAATACAATGAGCAGTTCTTC. V usage is TRBV12-3 or TRBV12-4 and J usage is TRBJ2-1; D call uncertain. The CDR3 totals 14 residues. Trimming took 3 bases from V and 4 from J, leaving 10 bases between them.

In this sample, this clonotype turned up a few times. The V call is TRBV20-1, the J call TRBJ2-2; 8 nucleotides line up with TRBD1. The germline V gene encodes CDR1 DFQATT and CDR2 SNEGSKA (reference sequence). The J segment lost 6 bases and the V segment lost 0 bases, leaving 0 bases of the junction unmatched. This CDR3 has 13 amino acids. CDR3 nucleotide sequence: TGCAGTGCTAGAGACAGGGGGCCCGGGGAGCTGTTTTTT. This gives the protein CSARDRGPGELFF.

The table lists this clonotype with a few counts. The chain carries TRBV20-1 and TRBJ1-2; D is undetermined. V was shortened by 5 bases and J by 7 bases, with 14 bases between the two germline ends. The CDR3 covers 12 residues. Germline CDR1 DFQATT, CDR2 SNEGSKA (reference sequence). CDR3 DNA sequence: TGCAGTGCTCCGGACCTTCACGGTGGCTACACCTTC. It encodes CSAPDLHGGYTF.

CDR3 residues: CSAKEPNSGGAETQFF. The CDR3 DNA is TGCAGTGCTAAAGAACCGAATAGCGGGGGGGCGGAGACCCAGTTCTTC. This chain connects TRBV20-1 to TRBJ2-1, with TRBD2 identical over 11 bases. Per the germline V gene, CDR1 is DFQATT and CDR2 is SNEGSKA (reference sequence). Trimming took 4 bases from V and 13 from J; bases not matched to a gene: 18. CDR3 length: 16 residues.

In regard to this clonotype: Germline is not matched at one junction end, which may reflect a read error. This chain uses TRBV20-1 with TRBJ2-1, with D tentatively TRBD1 (5 bases). The germline V gene encodes CDR1 DFQATT and CDR2 SNEGSKA (reference sequence). The CDR3 runs 13 residues. In nucleotides, the CDR3 is TGCATTGCTAGAGATCCTAGGGGTGGAGAGCAGTTCTTC. This gives the protein CIARDPRGGEQFF.

This clonotype has a count of ten or more. The V gene is TRBV4-1, the J gene TRBJ1-6; 8 positions agree with TRBD1. V lost 1 base, J lost 8 bases, and 1 base stayed unmatched. Germline V CDR1 and CDR2: MGHRA, YSYEKL. The CDR3 sequence is 14 residues long. The CDR3 DNA follows: TGCGCCAGCAGCCAAGCGGACAGGGATTCACCCCTCCACTTT. Protein: CASSQADRDSPLHF.

CDR3 sequence (DNA): TGTGCCAGCAGCGGGGACAGGGGAGCGCGGGACACTGAAGCTTTCTTT. This translates into CASSGDRGARDTEAFF. The chain recombines TRBV9 with TRBJ1-1, with 10 bases identical to TRBD1. This CDR3 contains 16 residues. Germline V gene data show CDR1 as SGDLS and CDR2 as YYNGEE. Trimming removed 3 bases from V and 3 bases from J; junction bases left unmatched: 8.

This clonotype appeared a few times. The rearrangement links TRBV12-3 or TRBV12-4 to TRBJ1-5, with TRBD1 matching over 9 bases. CDR3 length: 17 amino acids. V gave up 6 bases and J gave up 1 base; unmatched junction bases: 10. The DNA for the CDR3 is TGTGCCAGCAGCCAACCGGGACAGGGATGGAGCAATCAGCCCCAGCATTTT. Amino acids: CASSQPGQGWSNQPQHF.